What follows are 25 T cell receptor beta chains derived from one specimen sequenced in a study of blood T cell repertoires in COVID-19. Sequenced by immunoSEQ multiplex PCR; TCRdb stores in-frame clones only, minus some. Of some 270,000 clones in the sample, around 89% were seen once. The sequenced material came from peripheral blood. These receptors were collected from a woman aged 55-70 years with COVID-19, enrolled during active disease.

The rearrangement joins TRBV5-1 to TRBJ2-3; 8 bases fit TRBD2. The CDR3 has 16 residues. V lost 0 bases to trimming and J lost 2 bases; unmatched junction nucleotides: 5. The germline CDR1 and CDR2 sequences are SGHRS and YFSETQ. For the CDR3, the DNA is TGCGCCAGCAGCTTGGCGGTAGCGGGGAACACAGATACGCAGTATTTT. Translated: CASSLAVAGNTDTQYF.

In nucleotides, the CDR3 is TGTGCCAGCAGTGAGGGCTTTGAAGCTTTCTTT. Amino acid sequence: CASSEGFEAFF. The V and J genes are TRBV2 and TRBJ1-1; D gene ambiguous. The CDR3 has 11 residues. The V gene's germline CDR1 is SNHLY and CDR2 FYNNEI. V lost 3 bases and J lost 7, with 6 bases in between.

J is TRBJ1-5 and V is TRBV23-1, with 9 bases matching TRBD1. TRBV23-1 is marked as an open reading frame, function uncertain. The J segment lost 9 bases and the V segment lost 4 bases, leaving 13 bases of the junction unmatched. The CDR3 is made up of 16 amino acids. Here the CDR3 DNA reads TGCGCCAGCAGTCTCCCCCGCCCACAGGGGGCGCGGCCCCAGCATTTT. Its translation: CASSLPRPQGARPQHF.

CDR3 residues: CASSTQPGEAPLHF. CDR3 DNA sequence: TGTGCCAGTAGTACTCAGCCCGGAGAGGCACCCCTCCACTTT. The chain employs TRBV19 and TRBJ1-6, with D uncertain. CDR1 is LNHDA, CDR2 SQIVND, per germline (reference sequence). The CDR3 is 14 amino acids. Trimming cost V 4 bases and J 11 bases, with 15 bases left between them.

This chain connects TRBV3-1 (or the pseudogene TRBV3-2) to TRBJ2-3; 9 bases fit TRBD2. V lost 2 bases and J lost 2; bases outside the gene matches: 2. The CDR3 is made up of 15 amino acids. CDR1 and CDR2 (germline): LGHDT, YNNKEL (reference sequence). CDR3 residues: CASSQSSGATDTQYF. In DNA, the CDR3 is TGTGCCAGCAGCCAATCTAGCGGGGCCACAGATACGCAGTATTTT.

The chain links TRBV5-6 to TRBJ1-2; possibly TRBD1 for D (5 bases). CDR3 size: 16 residues. The V and J ends lost 4 bases and 6 bases respectively, with 22 bases between them. In germline, CDR1 is SGHDT, CDR2 YYEEEE. CDR3 in DNA: TGTGCCAGCAGCGACGACATAATAGGGGCGATCAATGGCTACACCTTC. This encodes CASSDDIIGAINGYTF.

This chain joins TRBV5-1 and TRBJ1-1; weak D call: TRBD1 (5 bases). CDR1 and CDR2 (germline): SGHRS, YFSETQ. The ends were cut back, 0 bases at V and 7 bases at J, with 13 bases in the middle. This CDR3 comprises 14 residues. This CDR3 reads CASSLGGEVREAFF. For the CDR3, the DNA is TGCGCCAGCAGCTTGGGAGGGGAGGTACGTGAAGCTTTCTTT.

The rearrangement joins TRBV12-3 or TRBV12-4 to TRBJ1-5, with D unclear. V lost 6 bases, J lost 7 bases, and 13 bases lay in between. The CDR3 covers 13 residues. The CDR3 sequence: CASSLDWPQPQHF. The CDR3 coding sequence is TGTGCCAGCAGCTTGGACTGGCCGCAGCCCCAGCATTTT.

The chain carries TRBV13 and TRBJ2-7, with D possibly being TRBD1 (6 bases). V dropped 3 bases and J dropped 5 bases, with 14 bases sitting between them. The CDR3 is made up of 14 amino acids. Germline V gene sequence: CDR1 PRHDT, CDR2 FYEKMQ (reference sequence). CDR3 nucleotide sequence: TGTGCCAGCAGCTTCGCACAGGGTCACAACGAGCAGTACTTC. Amino acids: CASSFAQGHNEQYF.

In DNA, the CDR3 is TGCGCCAGCAGCCAAGGCCAGGGGGTAAATGGCTACACCTTC. Residues: CASSQGQGVNGYTF. J is TRBJ1-2 and V is TRBV4-3; 7 positions match TRBD1. V dropped 1 base and J dropped 6; count of bases not matched to a gene: 5. This CDR3 has 14 amino acids. CDR1 LGHNA and CDR2 YSLEER come from the germline V gene.

The chain joins TRBV6-2 or TRBV6-3 to TRBJ2-1, with TRBD1 as a possible D gene (6 bases). The CDR3 spans 15 residues. Trimming removed 4 bases from V and 12 bases from J, with 22 bases in between. Germline V gene sequence: CDR1 MNHEY, CDR2 SVGEGT. The DNA of the CDR3 is TGTGCCAGCAGTTCCCTGATAAGGGGGTCCGTGAGGCAGTTCTTC. It is translated as CASSSLIRGSVRQFF.

V and J are TRBV29-1 and TRBJ2-7; 8 nucleotides match TRBD2. Germline V gene data show CDR1 as SQVTM and CDR2 as ANQGSEA. The CDR3 contains 13 residues. J was trimmed by 3 bases and V by 5 bases; bases with no gene match: 6. The CDR3: CSVRIAGLYEQYF. CDR3 in DNA: TGCAGCGTTCGTATAGCGGGGCTCTACGAGCAGTACTTC.

This clone was observed a few times. This chain's CDR3 is CASSFFDRLGEKLFF. In nucleotides, the CDR3 is TGTGCCAGCAGCTTTTTTGACCGTCTGGGCGAAAAACTGTTTTTT. V is TRBV11-3 and J is TRBJ1-4, with D hard to call. Germline V lookup: CDR1 SGHNT, CDR2 YENEEA. V was shortened by 3 bases and J by 8 bases, with 16 bases between the two germline ends. CDR3 length: 15 residues.

The rearrangement joins TRBV15 to TRBJ1-1, with D uncertain. Germline assignment: CDR1 LNHNV and CDR2 YYDKDF (reference sequence). V shed 0 bases and J shed 11 bases, with 13 bases lying between them. This CDR3 comprises 13 residues. CDR3 coding DNA: TGTGCCACCAGCAGAGATCGAGGAGGTTCGGCTTTCTTT. Residues: CATSRDRGGSAFF.

This CDR3 is CASSQDLSRGYGNTIYF. Here the CDR3 DNA reads TGTGCCAGCAGCCAAGATCTATCCAGGGGTTATGGAAACACCATATATTTT. The chain couples TRBV4-2 to TRBJ1-3; maybe TRBD1 (6 bases). CDR1 LGHNA and CDR2 YNFKEQ come from the germline V gene. The CDR3 has 17 residues. Trimming shortened V by 0 bases and J by 3 bases, and 15 bases separated the two germline ends.

On this clone itself: Other DNA sequences in this specimen translate into the identical CDR3. The rearrangement links TRBV20-1 to TRBJ1-1; D is unresolved. The CDR3 length is 11 residues. V gave up 3 bases and J gave up 6 bases, with 8 bases separating them. Germline CDR1 DFQATT, CDR2 SNEGSKA (reference sequence). CDR3 bases: TGCAGTGCTAGTAAGGGAGCTGAAGCTTTCTTT. It codes for CSASKGAEAFF.

Here the CDR3 reads CASSPRLAGVEDTQYF. CDR3 sequence (DNA): TGTGCCAGCAGCCCGCGACTAGCGGGGGTGGAAGATACGCAGTATTTT. The chain joins TRBV3-1 (or the pseudogene TRBV3-2) to TRBJ2-3, with 12 bases identical to TRBD2. The length of the CDR3 is 16 residues. Germline CDR1 reads LGHDT; CDR2 reads YNNKEL (reference sequence). Trimming removed 4 bases from V and 5 bases from J; junction bases left unmatched: 7.

J is TRBJ2-2 and V is TRBV7-2, with D perhaps TRBD2 (6 bases). Looked up from germline, CDR1 is SGHTA and CDR2 is FQGNSA. V was pared by 3 bases and J by 5 bases, with 10 bases between. CDR3 length: 14 amino acids. The DNA of the CDR3 is TGTGCCAGCAGCTTCCTACTAGCTACCGGGGAGCTGTTTTTT. It codes for CASSFLLATGELFF.

The rearrangement uses TRBV6-6 and TRBJ2-1, with 11 bases fitting TRBD1. Trimming at V came to 0 bases and at J to 6 bases, leaving 4 bases not matched to a gene. There are 16 residues in the CDR3. Germline values: CDR1 MNHNY, CDR2 SVGAGI (reference sequence). The CDR3 sequence: CASSYSIGTGGNEQFF. The DNA of the CDR3 is TGTGCCAGCAGTTACTCGATAGGGACAGGGGGCAATGAGCAGTTCTTC.

This chain links TRBV5-4 with TRBJ1-1, with 9 positions matching TRBD1. J gave up 1 base and V 3 bases, and 4 bases lay outside the gene matches. The CDR3 spans 15 residues. Germline V gives CDR1 SGHNT, CDR2 YYREEE (reference sequence). CDR3 in DNA: TGTGCCAGCAGCTGGGGGGACAGGGAGAACACTGAAGCTTTCTTT. Amino acids: CASSWGDRENTEAFF.

This chain uses TRBV5-1 with TRBJ1-5, with 7 bases that match TRBD1. Germline V gives CDR1 SGHRS, CDR2 YFSETQ. This CDR3 has 14 amino acids. V was pared by 5 bases and J by 1 base, with 3 bases of the junction left unmatched. Written as DNA, the CDR3 is TGCGCCAGCAGTACAGGGGAGAGCAATCAGCCCCAGCATTTT. Amino acids: CASSTGESNQPQHF.

The V and J genes are TRBV3-1 (or the pseudogene TRBV3-2) and TRBJ2-2; 9 bases are a match to TRBD2. Germline V gives CDR1 LGHDT, CDR2 YNNKEL (reference sequence). There are 16 residues in the CDR3. V dropped 5 bases and J dropped 6; count of bases not matched to a gene: 10. The CDR3, as DNA: TGTGCCAGCAGCATCCGGACTAGCGAAGGCCCCGGGGAGCTGTTTTTT. The encoded protein is CASSIRTSEGPGELFF.

The rearrangement uses TRBV11-2 and TRBJ1-3; D perhaps matches TRBD1 (6 bases). V was clipped by 9 bases and J by 3 bases, with 15 bases between them. CDR3 size: 14 residues. The germline gives CDR1 SGHAT, CDR2 FQNNGV. CDR3 region: CASKLRGGGNTIYF. CDR3 in DNA: TGTGCCAGTAAACTCAGGGGTGGTGGAAACACCATATATTTT.

The chain joins TRBV19 to TRBJ1-5; perhaps TRBD1 as D (5 bases). Germline loops: CDR1 LNHDA, CDR2 SQIVND (reference sequence). The CDR3 loop spans 15 amino acids. V lost 2 bases to trimming and J lost 1 base, with 9 bases between them. The CDR3 nucleotides are TGTGCCAGTAGTATACTGGGGCGGAGCAATCAGCCCCAGCATTTT. Its protein is CASSILGRSNQPQHF.

The chain's CDR3 is CASSIGQGSGYTF. The CDR3 nucleotides read TGTGCCAGCAGCATCGGACAGGGGAGTGGCTACACCTTC. The gene calls are TRBV5-4 and TRBJ1-2; 9 bases map to TRBD1. The junction had 5 bases not matched to a gene; V was cut back by 4 bases and J by 7 bases. This CDR3 is 13 amino acids long. Germline assignment: CDR1 SGHNT and CDR2 YYREEE (reference sequence). Complete variable domain (other parts from reference TRBV5-4 and TRBJ1-2): ETGVTQSPTHLIKTRGQQVTLRCSSQSGHNTVSWYQQALGQGPQFIFQYYREEENGRGNFPPRFSGLQFPNYSSELNVNALELDDSALYLCASSIGQGSGYTFGSGTRLTVV.